This TCR beta chain was identified during a study of blood T cell repertoires in COVID-19. Participants had their cohort set by participant-reported clinical history. Assay used: immunoSEQ multiplex PCR; TCRdb lists only in-frame clones, some missing. The sample yields 200,000 to 300,000 clones, more than 70% seen once. Germline CDR1 and CDR2: MNHNS and SASEGT. Trimming cost V 0 bases and J 8 bases, with 19 bases left between them. The CDR3 runs 16 residues. Sequencing used PBMCs or T cells enriched from blood (not recorded which). The TCR was taken from a woman aged 40 to 50 with acute COVID-19. The rearrangement uses TRBV6-1 and TRBJ1-2; D possibly corresponds to TRBD1 (5 bases). CDR3 residues: CASSEALLGGSGGYTF. The CDR3 DNA sequence: TGTGCCAGCAGTGAAGCGCTTCTGGGGGGGAGCGGGGGCTACACCTTC.